The next 21 T cell receptor beta chains were all read from a single sample in a study of T-cell reconstitution after alpha-beta-depleted transplantation in children. Unique molecular identifiers were used in preparing the TCRbeta library. Using its own MiXCR run on the PCR reads, TCRdb lists one record per CDR3 protein. The table includes over 80,000 distinct CDR3 sequences, 23% detected once. The sequences come from PBMCs, collected before TCRalphabeta/CD19-depleted stem cell transplant. The receptor set was obtained from a boy aged 2 to 9 with acute lymphoblastic leukemia, due to receive a stem cell transplant.

This clonotype was observed a few times. The chain combines TRBV29-1 with TRBJ2-1; no clear D gene. This CDR3 is built from 12 residues. CDR1 SQVTM and CDR2 ANQGSEA come from the germline V gene. V lost 4 bases and J lost 6, with 10 bases in between. The CDR3 DNA reads TGCAGCGTTGTCTACTGGACCAATGAGCAGTTCTTC. It encodes CSVVYWTNEQFF.

The chain employs TRBV2 and TRBJ2-7; no reliable D call. V dropped 8 bases and J dropped 7 bases, with 12 bases sitting between them. Germline loops: CDR1 SNHLY, CDR2 FYNNEI. The length of the CDR3 is 11 residues. CDR3 sequence reads: CASGLEYEQYF. CDR3 nucleotides: TGTGCCAGCGGTTTGGAGTATGAGCAGTACTTC.

This sequence joins TRBV28 and TRBJ1-2; tentative D call: TRBD1 (5 bases). The ends were cut back, 4 bases at V and 6 bases at J, with 9 bases in the middle. Germline CDR1 MDHEN, CDR2 SYDVKM. The CDR3 extends over 12 amino acids. The CDR3 nucleotides are TGTGCCAGCAGTTCCCAGGGTAATGGCTACACCTTC. The encoded protein is CASSSQGNGYTF.

The chain couples TRBV7-2 to TRBJ2-3; D is undetermined. The CDR3 length is 15 residues. Germline CDR1 reads SGHTA; CDR2 reads FQGNSA. Trimming shortened V by 2 bases and J by 1 base, and 10 bases separated the two germline ends. The CDR3 reads CASSLKDDRTDTQYF. The CDR3 DNA follows: TGTGCCAGCAGCTTAAAGGACGACCGCACAGATACGCAGTATTTT.

The genes are TRBV6-2 or TRBV6-3 and TRBJ2-7, with D possibly TRBD1 on 5 matching bases. This CDR3 comprises 15 residues. CDR1 MNHEY and CDR2 SVGEGT come from the germline V gene. Deletions cut 6 bases from V and 4 bases from J, with 19 bases between. The CDR3 protein is CASRRHSTGDYEQYF. DNA of the CDR3: TGTGCCAGCAGGCGTCACTCAACAGGAGATTACGAGCAGTACTTC.

The chain links TRBV28 to TRBJ1-2, with D perhaps matching TRBD1 (5 bases). The CDR3 contains 15 residues. CDR1 MDHEN and CDR2 SYDVKM come from the germline V gene. V was shortened by 6 bases and J by 3 bases, with 17 bases between the two germline ends. CDR3: CASSRTRVSDYGYTF. The CDR3 DNA follows: TGTGCCAGCAGCCGGACAAGGGTTTCGGACTATGGCTACACCTTC.

The chain joins TRBV5-1 to TRBJ2-3; D is unclear. The germline V gene has CDR1 SGHRS and CDR2 YFSETQ. Trimming removed 2 bases from V and 0 bases from J, with 7 bases in between. CDR3 length: 14 residues. The CDR3 reads CASSLPSSTDTQYF. CDR3 in DNA: TGCGCCAGCAGCTTACCGTCTAGCACAGATACGCAGTATTTT.

V is TRBV5-1 and J is TRBJ1-4; tentatively, D is TRBD1 (6 bases). V lost 5 bases and J lost 3, with 17 bases in between. From germline, CDR1 is SGHRS and CDR2 YFSETQ. CDR3 size: 16 residues. CDR3 sequence reads: CASSYYVGASNEKLFF. CDR3 sequence (DNA): TGCGCCAGCAGTTATTACGTGGGGGCTTCTAATGAAAAACTGTTTTTT. The whole variable domain, remainder taken from reference TRBV5-1 and TRBJ1-4, is KAGVTQTPRYLIKTRGQQVTLSCSPISGHRSVSWYQQTPGQGLQFLFEYFSETQRNKGNFPGRFSGRQFSNSRSEMNVSTLELGDSALYLCASSYYVGASNEKLFFGSGTQLSVL.

This clonotype was detected a few times. The chain has TRBV27 and TRBJ2-7; D may be TRBD2 (5 bases). This CDR3 contains 14 residues. Germline CDR1 and CDR2: MNHEY and SMNVEV (reference sequence). V was clipped by 7 bases and J by 2 bases, with 15 bases between them. The CDR3 loop is CASKLSPLAYEQYF. In DNA form, the CDR3 reads TGTGCCAGCAAGTTGTCGCCACTAGCCTACGAGCAGTACTTC.

The CDR3 sequence is CAARGTEGPYEQYF. The CDR3 coding sequence is TGTGCCGCCCGGGGAACGGAGGGCCCCTACGAGCAGTACTTC. The J gene is TRBJ2-7, the V gene TRBV30; the D gene is possibly TRBD2 (6 bases). The CDR3 has 14 residues. Germline lookup yields CDR1 GTSNPN and CDR2 SVGIG (reference sequence). The ends were cut back, 8 bases at V and 2 bases at J, with 19 bases in the middle.

The rearrangement uses TRBV12-3 or TRBV12-4 and TRBJ1-3; no clear D gene. Trimming shortened V by 8 bases and J by 0 bases, and 5 bases separated the two germline ends. This CDR3 is built from 12 residues. As DNA, the CDR3 is TGTGCCAGCGCCCGCTCTGGAAACACCATATATTTT. As protein: CASARSGNTIYF.

A few counts support this clonotype. The chain recombines TRBV7-8 with TRBJ2-4; 10 positions match TRBD2. The germline V gene has CDR1 SGHVS and CDR2 FQNEAQ. The CDR3 contains 18 residues. The ends lost 5 bases at V and 2 bases at J; junction bases unmatched: 12. Here the CDR3 DNA reads TGTGCCAGCAGCCCCTGGACTAGCGGAGGCCCCTCCAAAAACATTCAGTACTTC. It is translated as CASSPWTSGGPSKNIQYF.

The chain carries TRBV5-5 and TRBJ2-5, with 7 bases matching TRBD2. With 4 bases clipped from V and 3 bases from J, the junction kept 9 bases outside the gene matches. Germline V gene data show CDR1 as SGHKS and CDR2 as YYEKEE (reference sequence). The length of the CDR3 is 15 residues. CDR3 DNA sequence: TGTGCCAGCAGCCAGATCCTAGCGGAGGAAGAGACCCAGTACTTC. This codes for CASSQILAEEETQYF.

A few counts support this clonotype. The CDR3 nucleotides are TGTGCCAGCAGTTACTCGATCGTGGGACAGGGGTTAGACGAGCAGTACTTC. Encoded protein: CASSYSIVGQGLDEQYF. The chain combines TRBV6-5 with TRBJ2-7; TRBD1 matches at 10 bases. CDR1 is MNHEY and CDR2 is SVGAGI in the germline V gene. The CDR3 spans 17 residues. V shed 0 bases, J shed 5 bases, and the junction held 10 bases outside the gene matches.

This clonotype turned up a few times. The chain employs TRBV29-1 and TRBJ1-4; D unclear. Germline-derived CDR1 and CDR2 are SQVTM and ANQGSEA. CDR3 length equals 11 residues. Trimming left V 6 bases short and J 7 bases short, with 9 bases between. CDR3 in DNA: TGCAGCGTCCGGATCGGTGAAAAACTGTTTTTT. Its translation is CSVRIGEKLFF.

CDR3 in amino acids: CASSPLGQGLSEQYF. In nucleotides, the CDR3 is TGTGCCAGCTCACCACTGGGACAGGGTTTGAGCGAGCAGTACTTC. This sequence joins TRBV18 and TRBJ2-7, with 9 nucleotides matching TRBD1. The CDR3 covers 15 residues. V shed 1 base and J 6 bases; nucleotides not matched to a gene: 7. The V gene's germline CDR1 is KGHSH and CDR2 LQKENI.

This clonotype was observed a handful of times. The chain is built from TRBV12-3 or TRBV12-4 and TRBJ1-3; D unresolved. This CDR3 is 14 amino acids long. V shed 7 bases and J shed 3 bases, with 13 bases lying between them. In DNA, the CDR3 is TGTGCCAGCACGGCCGTTCTCCTTGGAAACACCATATATTTT. This codes for CASTAVLLGNTIYF.

The chain couples TRBV6-1 to TRBJ2-7; 8 nucleotides agree with TRBD1. The CDR3 has 14 residues. After removal of 6 bases from V and 6 bases from J, the junction contained 10 bases not matched to a gene. CDR1 MNHNS and CDR2 SASEGT come from the germline V gene. CDR3 coding DNA: TGTGCCAGCAGCCCGTGGCAGGGGGCTGGCGAGCAGTACTTC. Translating it yields CASSPWQGAGEQYF.

V gene TRBV20-1 combines with J gene TRBJ2-2; TRBD1 might be the D (6 bases). V lost 1 base, J lost 6 bases, and 15 bases lay in between. CDR3 length: 15 residues. CDR1 and CDR2 from the germline V gene are DFQATT and SNEGSKA (reference sequence). The CDR3 coding sequence is TGCAGTGCTAGAGGACAGGTTTTCCAGTCCGGGGAGCTGTTTTTT. Translated, it gives CSARGQVFQSGELFF.

This clonotype was picked up a small number of times. The rearrangement links TRBV7-9 to TRBJ2-7; a weak D match, TRBD1 (6 bases). CDR1 SEHNR and CDR2 FQNEAQ come from the germline V gene (reference sequence). The CDR3 runs to 14 residues. The V end was cut by 5 bases, the J end by 3 bases, with 14 bases between. The CDR3 sequence is CASSPGASLYEQYF. CDR3 sequence (DNA): TGTGCCAGCAGCCCAGGGGCTTCCCTCTACGAGCAGTACTTC.

This clonotype was observed a few times. The V and J genes are TRBV7-9 and TRBJ1-4, with D possibly matching TRBD1 (5 bases). Germline assignment: CDR1 SEHNR and CDR2 FQNEAQ (reference sequence). The CDR3 consists of 12 residues. V was shortened by 3 bases and J by 8 bases, with 7 bases between the two germline ends. The CDR3 nucleotides read TGTGCCAGCAGCTTGGGACTCGAAAAACTGTTTTTT. It encodes CASSLGLEKLFF.